Listed below are T cell receptor beta chains from one sample, sequenced in a study of radiotherapy plus CTLA-4 blockade in lung cancer. Sequenced by immunoSEQ multiplex PCR; TCRdb stores in-frame clones only, minus some. This table holds around 40,000 clones, about 85% found once. The source was peripheral blood, collected from a patient treated with radiotherapy plus ipilimumab. These receptors came from a human donor with non-small cell lung cancer who had stable disease on radiotherapy plus ipilimumab. The CDR3 runs from the conserved cysteine through the conserved F or W. Each record gives: clone size, V gene, J gene, D gene, CDR3 length, CDR3 DNA, CDR3 protein. A D gene is named only where the DNA matches it firmly. Some rows have no size entry. The others give once, few or many, or a class for an expanded clone.

abundance: NA
v_gene: TRBV10-3
j_gene: TRBJ2-3
d_gene: TRBD1
len: 15
CDR3nt: TGTGCCATCGCTACAGGGGGCTCGGGCACAGATACGCAGTATTTT
CDR3aa: CAIATGGSGTDTQYF

abundance: NA
v_gene: TRBV9
j_gene: TRBJ2-6
d_gene: NA
len: 18
CDR3nt: TGTGCCAGCAGCGTAGGGGGCAGCCCCAGCTCTGGGGCCAACGTCCTGACTTTC
CDR3aa: CASSVGGSPSSGANVLTF

abundance: NA
v_gene: TRBV28
j_gene: TRBJ2-5
d_gene: TRBD1
len: 15
CDR3nt: TGTGCCAGCGGTTCGGCAGGGGGTTTACAAGAGACCCAGTACTTC
CDR3aa: CASGSAGGLQETQYF

abundance: NA
v_gene: TRBV7-3
j_gene: TRBJ2-1
d_gene: TRBD2
len: 16
CDR3nt: TGTGCCAGCAGCCCATCACTAGCGGTTTCCTACAATGAGCAGTTCTTC
CDR3aa: CASSPSLAVSYNEQFF

abundance: NA
v_gene: TRBV30
j_gene: TRBJ2-3
d_gene: TRBD1
len: 12
CDR3nt: TGTGCCTTCAGCGACAGGGCCAATACGCAGTATTTT
CDR3aa: CAFSDRANTQYF

abundance: NA
v_gene: TRBV29-1
j_gene: TRBJ1-2
d_gene: NA
len: 12
CDR3nt: TGCAGCGTTGGGGGCAGTCGTTATGGCTACACCTTC
CDR3aa: CSVGGSRYGYTF

abundance: NA
v_gene: TRBV7-2
j_gene: TRBJ2-1
d_gene: TRBD1
len: 16
CDR3nt: TGTGCCAGCAGCCGCGAGGGGACAGGGGGGTTCAATGAGCAGTTCTTC
CDR3aa: CASSREGTGGFNEQFF

abundance: NA
v_gene: TRBV27
j_gene: TRBJ1-5
d_gene: NA
len: 15
CDR3nt: TGTGCCAGCAGTTTATCCGCGTATAGCAATCAGCCCCAGCATTTT
CDR3aa: CASSLSAYSNQPQHF

abundance: NA
v_gene: TRBV5-1
j_gene: TRBJ1-1
d_gene: NA
len: 15
CDR3nt: TGCGCCAGCAGCTTCTGGGGAACAGGAAACACTGAAGCTTTCTTT
CDR3aa: CASSFWGTGNTEAFF

abundance: NA
v_gene: TRBV5-6
j_gene: TRBJ2-3
d_gene: TRBD1
len: 15
CDR3nt: TGTGCCAGCAGCTGGGACAGGGGCGGGGCAGATACGCAGTATTTT
CDR3aa: CASSWDRGGADTQYF

abundance: NA
v_gene: TRBV13
j_gene: TRBJ1-1
d_gene: NA
len: 11
CDR3nt: TGTGCCAGCAGCTTAGGCCAGGAAGCTTTCTTT
CDR3aa: CASSLGQEAFF

abundance: NA
v_gene: TRBV7-3
j_gene: TRBJ1-1
d_gene: NA
len: 15
CDR3nt: TGTGCCAGCAGCTTAGGCTCGGACAGGAACACTGAAGCTTTCTTT
CDR3aa: CASSLGSDRNTEAFF

abundance: NA
v_gene: TRBV27
j_gene: TRBJ2-5
d_gene: NA
len: 15
CDR3nt: TGTGCCAGCAGTTTTCTTGCGGGACTCCAAGAGACCCAGTACTTC
CDR3aa: CASSFLAGLQETQYF

abundance: NA
v_gene: TRBV6-6
j_gene: TRBJ2-1
d_gene: NA
len: 12
CDR3nt: TGTGCCAGCGAGGGTCAGGACAATGAGCAGTTCTTC
CDR3aa: CASEGQDNEQFF

abundance: NA
v_gene: TRBV15
j_gene: TRBJ2-3
d_gene: TRBD2
len: 16
CDR3nt: TGTGCCACCAGCAGAGACGCCGGGACTAGCGGGAGACCGCAGTATTTT
CDR3aa: CATSRDAGTSGRPQYF

abundance: NA
v_gene: TRBV28
j_gene: TRBJ2-5
d_gene: TRBD2
len: 15
CDR3nt: TGTGCCAGCAGTCTCCGACTAGCGGGAGAGGAGACCCAGTACTTC
CDR3aa: CASSLRLAGEETQYF

abundance: NA
v_gene: TRBV28
j_gene: TRBJ1-5
d_gene: TRBD1
len: 14
CDR3nt: TGTGCCAGTCATACAGGGGCTAGCAATCAGCCCCAGCATTTT
CDR3aa: CASHTGASNQPQHF

abundance: NA
v_gene: TRBV9
j_gene: TRBJ2-7
d_gene: TRBD2
len: 15
CDR3nt: TGTGCCAGCAGCGTAGCTAGCGGATACTCCTACGAGCAGTACTTC
CDR3aa: CASSVASGYSYEQYF

abundance: NA
v_gene: TRBV5-4
j_gene: TRBJ2-3
d_gene: NA
len: 16
CDR3nt: TGTGCCAGCAGCTCAAATATAGGACAGCAGACAGATACGCAGTATTTT
CDR3aa: CASSSNIGQQTDTQYF

abundance: few
v_gene: TRBV9
j_gene: TRBJ2-3
d_gene: NA
len: 15
CDR3nt: TGTGCCAGCAGCGTAGTCGGTAGCTCCACAGATACGCAGTATTTT
CDR3aa: CASSVVGSSTDTQYF

abundance: NA
v_gene: TRBV2
j_gene: TRBJ1-2
d_gene: TRBD1
len: 12
CDR3nt: TGTGCCAGGGGACAGGGGGCGCTTGGCTACACCTTC
CDR3aa: CARGQGALGYTF

abundance: NA
v_gene: TRBV28
j_gene: TRBJ2-7
d_gene: NA
len: 14
CDR3nt: TGTGCCAGCAGTTTCCCGGACAGTGACGCCGAGCAGTACTTC
CDR3aa: CASSFPDSDAEQYF

abundance: NA
v_gene: TRBV7-2
j_gene: TRBJ2-3
d_gene: NA
len: 19
CDR3nt: TGTGCCAGCAGCTTAACCGGACAGCCAGCGGGATACAGCACAGATACGCAGTATTTT
CDR3aa: CASSLTGQPAGYSTDTQYF

abundance: few
v_gene: TRBV10-3
j_gene: TRBJ2-1
d_gene: NA
len: 18
CDR3nt: TGTGCCATCAGTGAGCTAAGGGGGGGTACTACGGGGGGCAATGAGCAGTTCTTC
CDR3aa: CAISELRGGTTGGNEQFF

abundance: NA
v_gene: TRBV5-1
j_gene: TRBJ1-1
d_gene: NA
len: 13
CDR3nt: TGCGCCAGTAGCCCACAGGCGAACACTGAAGCTTTCTTT
CDR3aa: CASSPQANTEAFF

abundance: few
v_gene: TRBV28
j_gene: TRBJ1-4
d_gene: NA
len: 12
CDR3nt: TGTGCCAGCAGTCCCCCCCGGGGGGGACTGTTTTTT
CDR3aa: CASSPPRGGLFF

abundance: NA
v_gene: TRBV5-4
j_gene: TRBJ1-4
d_gene: NA
len: 15
CDR3nt: TGTGCCAGCAGCTTGAGCGCGACAACTAATGAAAAACTGTTTTTT
CDR3aa: CASSLSATTNEKLFF

abundance: NA
v_gene: TRBV28
j_gene: TRBJ1-5
d_gene: NA
len: 14
CDR3nt: TGTGCCAGCAGCCCCCAGGCACGGAATCAGCCCCAGCATTTT
CDR3aa: CASSPQARNQPQHF

abundance: NA
v_gene: TRBV27
j_gene: TRBJ2-2
d_gene: NA
len: 17
CDR3nt: TGTGCCAGCAGTTTATTCTTTGGGCGGGAGAACACCGGGGAGCTGTTTTTT
CDR3aa: CASSLFFGRENTGELFF

abundance: NA
v_gene: TRBV6-1
j_gene: TRBJ2-7
d_gene: NA
len: 13
CDR3nt: TGTGCCAGCAGTGAAACGGACACCTACGAGCAGTACTTC
CDR3aa: CASSETDTYEQYF

abundance: NA
v_gene: TRBV4-1
j_gene: TRBJ2-1
d_gene: NA
len: 18
CDR3nt: TGCGCCAGCAGCCCCCTCGGGGTAGCGATGAGCTCCTACAATGAGCAGTTCTTC
CDR3aa: CASSPLGVAMSSYNEQFF

abundance: NA
v_gene: TRBV19
j_gene: TRBJ1-1
d_gene: NA
len: 12
CDR3nt: TGTGCCACCAAAGGGGTATACACTGAAGCTTTCTTT
CDR3aa: CATKGVYTEAFF

abundance: NA
v_gene: TRBV5-1
j_gene: TRBJ2-5
d_gene: TRBD1
len: 15
CDR3nt: TGCGCCAGCAGCGAGGACAGGGGGAATCAGGAGACCCAGTACTTC
CDR3aa: CASSEDRGNQETQYF

abundance: NA
v_gene: TRBV28
j_gene: TRBJ2-2
d_gene: TRBD1
len: 15
CDR3nt: TGTGCCAGCAGTTTTTTTCAGGGGGACACCGGGGAGCTGTTTTTT
CDR3aa: CASSFFQGDTGELFF

abundance: NA
v_gene: TRBV19
j_gene: TRBJ2-4
d_gene: NA
len: 17
CDR3nt: TGTGCCAGTAGTGGGGGACTGACCCGATTAGCCAAAAACATTCAGTACTTC
CDR3aa: CASSGGLTRLAKNIQYF

abundance: NA
v_gene: TRBV28
j_gene: TRBJ1-3
d_gene: NA
len: 16
CDR3nt: TGTGCCAGCAGCGGAAGCGGAGGTTTCTCTGGAAACACCATATATTTT
CDR3aa: CASSGSGGFSGNTIYF